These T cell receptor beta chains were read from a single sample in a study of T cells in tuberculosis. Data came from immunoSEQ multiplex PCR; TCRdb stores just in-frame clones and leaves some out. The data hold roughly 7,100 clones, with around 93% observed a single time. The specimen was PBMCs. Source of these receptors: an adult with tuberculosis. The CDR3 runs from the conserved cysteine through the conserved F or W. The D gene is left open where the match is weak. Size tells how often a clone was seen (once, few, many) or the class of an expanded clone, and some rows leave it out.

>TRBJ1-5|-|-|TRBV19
CASSIQIINQPQHF
TGTGCCAGTAGTATCCAGATAATCAATCAGCCCCAGCATTTT
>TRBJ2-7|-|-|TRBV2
CASRATHLTAYEQYF
TGTGCCAGCAGGGCGACACACTTAACGGCCTACGAGCAGTACTTC
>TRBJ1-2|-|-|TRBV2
CASRGTLGKGGYTF
TGTGCCAGCAGAGGGACTCTTGGAAAAGGCGGCTACACCTTC
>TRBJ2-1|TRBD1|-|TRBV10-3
CAISEGTGARSSYNEQFF
TGTGCCATCAGTGAGGGAACAGGGGCTAGAAGCTCCTACAATGAGCAGTTCTTC
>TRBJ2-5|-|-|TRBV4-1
CASSQLGLLRETQYF
TGCGCCAGCAGCCAATTGGGACTCCTTAGGGAGACCCAGTACTTC
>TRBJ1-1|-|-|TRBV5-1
CASSSPSGGGTEAFF
TGCGCCAGCAGCTCCCCTAGTGGGGGGGGCACTGAAGCTTTCTTT
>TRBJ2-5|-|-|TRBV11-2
CASSLDPGIQETQYF
TGTGCCAGCAGCTTAGACCCGGGGATCCAAGAGACCCAGTACTTC
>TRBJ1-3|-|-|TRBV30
CAWDESGGGNTIYF
TGTGCCTGGGACGAATCAGGCGGGGGAAACACCATATATTTT
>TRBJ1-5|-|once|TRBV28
CASTMNRISNQPQHF
TGTGCCAGCACCATGAACAGAATTAGCAATCAGCCCCAGCATTTT
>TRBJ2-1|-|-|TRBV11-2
CASSLVAGNDNEQFF
TGTGCCAGCAGCTTAGTTGCGGGGAATGACAATGAGCAGTTCTTC
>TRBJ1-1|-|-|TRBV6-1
CASSVGGDTEAFF
TGTGCCAGCAGTGTAGGGGGAGACACTGAAGCTTTCTTT
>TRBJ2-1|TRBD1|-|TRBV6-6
CASSPSTGQGYNEQFF
TGTGCCAGCAGTCCGTCCACGGGACAGGGCTACAATGAGCAGTTCTTC
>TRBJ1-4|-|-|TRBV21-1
CASSSGGDLSEKLFF
TGTGCCAGCAGCTCCGGAGGGGACCTAAGTGAAAAACTGTTTTTT
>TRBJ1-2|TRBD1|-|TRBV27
CASRRDREVGGYTF
TGTGCCAGCAGGAGGGACAGGGAGGTGGGTGGCTACACCTTC
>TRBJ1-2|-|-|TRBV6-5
CASSYHTPPGVYGYTF
TGTGCCAGCAGTTACCATACCCCACCGGGGGTCTATGGCTACACCTTC
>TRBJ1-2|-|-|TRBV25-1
CASSESGSADFYGYTF
TGTGCCAGCAGTGAAAGCGGTTCCGCGGATTTTTATGGCTACACCTTC
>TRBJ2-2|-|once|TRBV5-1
CASSFVPRSTGELFF
TGCGCCAGCAGCTTCGTACCCCGGAGCACCGGGGAGCTGTTTTTT
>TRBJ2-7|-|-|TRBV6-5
CASSYSDGRGYEQYF
TGTGCCAGCAGTTACTCGGACGGACGGGGGTACGAGCAGTACTTC
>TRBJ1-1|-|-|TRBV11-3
CASSLYSQREAFF
TGTGCCAGCAGCTTATACTCGCAGCGAGAAGCTTTCTTT
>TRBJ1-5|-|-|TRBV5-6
CASSSGGFHQPQHF
TGTGCCAGCAGCTCGGGAGGGTTTCATCAGCCCCAGCATTTT
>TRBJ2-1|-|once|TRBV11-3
CASSFGNEQFF
TGTGCCAGCAGCTTCGGGAATGAGCAGTTCTTC
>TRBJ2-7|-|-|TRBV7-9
CASSLTGRDYEQYF
TGTGCCAGCAGCCTTACAGGGAGGGACTACGAGCAGTACTTC
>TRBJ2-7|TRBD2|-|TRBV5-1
CASSLTGGTSYEQYF
TGCGCCAGCAGCTTGACCGGGGGGACTTCCTACGAGCAGTACTTC
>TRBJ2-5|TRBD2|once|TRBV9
CASSVGSGRGETQYF
TGTGCCAGCAGCGTAGGCAGCGGGAGAGGGGAGACCCAGTACTTC
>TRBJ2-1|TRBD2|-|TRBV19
CASSIDRAGGDEQFF
TGTGCCAGTAGTATAGACCGGGCCGGGGGGGATGAGCAGTTCTTC
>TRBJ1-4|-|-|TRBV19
CASSIVGAATNEKLFF
TGTGCCAGTAGTATAGTAGGGGCCGCAACTAATGAAAAACTGTTTTTT
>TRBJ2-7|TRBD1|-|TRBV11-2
CASSLDVGQVYEQYF
TGTGCCAGCAGCTTGGACGTGGGACAGGTATACGAGCAGTACTTC
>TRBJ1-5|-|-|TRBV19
CASRILLGSSNQPQHF
TGTGCCAGTAGGATACTGCTTGGGAGTAGCAATCAGCCCCAGCATTTT
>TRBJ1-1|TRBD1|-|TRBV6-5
CASRTSPGTGLQAFF
TGTGCCAGCAGAACCTCCCCCGGGACAGGCCTACAAGCTTTCTTT